A selection of T cell receptor beta chains follows, all from one sample in a study of identifying expanded T cells in peripheral blood. The protocol was immunoSEQ multiplex PCR, while the TCRdb copy is restricted to in-frame clones and leaves out a portion. The sample lists about 100,000 clones; over 70% were seen once. Input material: blood. Receptors were obtained from a person aged 18-70 years in good health. The CDR3 runs from the conserved cysteine through the conserved F or W. Each record gives: J gene, clone size, D gene, V gene, CDR3 protein, CDR3 DNA. A D gene is named only where the DNA matches it firmly. Not every row has a clone size; where given, it reads once, few, many or a size class.

TRBJ1-2	.	TRBD1	TRBV9	CASSVVYDRAYGYTF	TGTGCCAGCAGCGTAGTTTATGACAGGGCGTATGGCTACACCTTC
TRBJ2-2	.	.	TRBV7-9	CASSLGHMNTGELFF	TGTGCCAGCAGCCTCGGACATATGAACACCGGGGAGCTGTTTTTT
TRBJ1-4	.	.	TRBV5-1	CASSQTLQGDLFF	TGCGCCAGCAGCCAAACCTTACAAGGTGATCTGTTTTTT
TRBJ1-5	.	.	TRBV19	CASKRILGAGDQPQHF	TGTGCCAGTAAACGCATATTGGGGGCCGGTGATCAGCCCCAGCATTTT
TRBJ2-6	.	.	TRBV2	CASTGGGAGANVLTF	TGTGCCAGCACTGGAGGAGGAGCTGGGGCCAACGTCCTGACTTTC
TRBJ2-7	.	TRBD1	TRBV11-2	CASRGQGDSYEQYF	TGTGCCAGCAGGGGACAGGGGGACTCCTACGAGCAGTACTTC
TRBJ2-6	.	TRBD1	TRBV19	CASSKTGLGGANVLTF	TGTGCCAGTAGTAAGACAGGGCTAGGTGGGGCCAACGTCCTGACTTTC
TRBJ2-7	once	.	TRBV19	CASSMISSAYEQYF	TGTGCCAGTAGTATGATTTCTTCTGCCTACGAGCAGTACTTC
TRBJ1-5	few	.	TRBV19	CASSMQGAQHF	TGTGCCAGTAGTATGCAGGGAGCCCAGCATTTT
TRBJ2-5	.	TRBD1	TRBV9	CASSVSLGQGNEETQYF	TGTGCCAGCAGCGTGTCGTTGGGACAGGGGAATGAGGAGACCCAGTACTTC
TRBJ1-1	.	TRBD1	TRBV18	CASSPTVGTGITEAFF	TGTGCCAGCTCACCCACCGTTGGGACAGGGATCACTGAAGCTTTCTTT
TRBJ1-2	.	TRBD1	TRBV15	CATRADRGLGYTF	TGTGCCACCAGGGCGGACAGGGGGTTGGGCTACACCTTC
TRBJ1-1	.	TRBD1	TRBV11-3	CASSRGQGVGAFF	TGTGCCAGCAGCCGGGGACAGGGGGTGGGCGCTTTCTTT
TRBJ2-5	.	.	TRBV29-1	CSGWGPARETQYF	TGCAGCGGGTGGGGGCCCGCCCGGGAGACCCAGTACTTC
TRBJ1-1	.	.	TRBV7-9	CASSRRDIEAFF	TGTGCCAGCAGCCGACGGGACATTGAAGCTTTCTTT
TRBJ2-1	.	TRBD2	TRBV28	CASSPTSGRAIEQFF	TGTGCCAGCAGCCCGACTAGCGGGAGGGCCATTGAGCAGTTCTTC
TRBJ1-2	few	.	TRBV6-1	CASSEGRDWGYTF	TGTGCCAGCAGTGAGGGTAGAGACTGGGGCTACACCTTC
TRBJ1-6	few	TRBD1	TRBV7-8	CASSLAGRTGDSPLHF	TGTGCCAGCAGCTTAGCGGGGCGGACAGGGGATTCACCCCTCCACTTT
TRBJ1-5	.	TRBD1	TRBV5-8	CASSHGQGNQPQHF	TGTGCCAGCAGCCACGGACAGGGGAATCAGCCCCAGCATTTT
TRBJ1-1	.	.	TRBV5-6	CASSLRTVWNTEAFF	TGTGCCAGCAGCTTGAGGACAGTCTGGAACACTGAAGCTTTCTTT
TRBJ1-4	.	.	TRBV29-1	CSGRAAGEKLFF	TGCAGCGGACGAGCCGCCGGGGAAAAACTGTTTTTT
TRBJ1-2	.	.	TRBV9	CASSVEAGIHGYTF	TGTGCCAGCAGCGTAGAGGCAGGGATCCATGGCTACACCTTC
TRBJ1-5	.	TRBD1	TRBV28	CASSSYVLYGTGLQPQHF	TGTGCCAGCAGCAGTTACGTTCTTTATGGGACAGGTCTTCAGCCCCAGCATTTT
TRBJ1-1	once	.	TRBV7-8	CASSPIFRGGEAFF	TGTGCCAGCAGCCCTATCTTCAGGGGTGGTGAAGCTTTCTTT
TRBJ1-1	.	.	TRBV7-9	CASSLTRVRNTEAFF	TGTGCCAGCAGCCTCACTCGGGTGAGGAACACTGAAGCTTTCTTT
TRBJ1-1	.	.	TRBV18	CASSREGVPDMNTEAFF	TGTGCCAGCTCACGGGAAGGGGTACCGGACATGAACACTGAAGCTTTCTTT
TRBJ1-3	.	.	TRBV4-2	CASSREASTIYF	TGTGCCAGCAGTCGTGAGGCGAGCACCATATATTTT
TRBJ1-5	.	.	TRBV6-5	CASSYSGPGDQPQHF	TGTGCCAGCAGTTACTCGGGGCCAGGGGATCAGCCCCAGCATTTT
TRBJ2-1	.	.	TRBV5-1	CASSLSTAASYNEQFF	TGCGCCAGCAGCTTGTCAACCGCCGCATCCTACAATGAGCAGTTCTTC
TRBJ1-2	few	.	TRBV2	CASSPGARGYTF	TGTGCCAGCAGTCCGGGAGCTCGGGGCTACACCTTC
TRBJ1-5	.	TRBD1	TRBV12-5	CASGGTGAGQPQHF	TGTGCTAGTGGTGGGACAGGGGCGGGTCAGCCCCAGCATTTT
TRBJ2-7	.	TRBD2	TRBV5-4	CASSPGLAGVEQYF	TGTGCCAGCAGCCCCGGACTAGCGGGGGTGGAGCAGTACTTC
TRBJ2-3	.	TRBD2	TRBV11-3	CASSSGTSGRATVDTQYF	TGTGCCAGCAGCTCCGGGACTAGCGGGAGGGCCACCGTAGATACGCAGTATTTT
TRBJ1-5	.	.	TRBV21-1	CASSEAFGGNQPQHF	TGTGCCAGCAGCGAGGCCTTTGGGGGCAATCAGCCCCAGCATTTT
TRBJ2-3	.	.	TRBV9	CASSRGSTDTQYF	TGTGCCAGCTCTCGGGGAAGCACAGATACGCAGTATTTT
TRBJ1-1	.	.	TRBV9	CASSVEGQGTEAFF	TGTGCCAGCAGCGTAGAAGGGCAGGGCACTGAAGCTTTCTTT
TRBJ1-1	.	.	TRBV7-2	CASSLNPGVNTEAFF	TGTGCCAGCAGCTTAAACCCAGGGGTGAACACTGAAGCTTTCTTT
TRBJ2-3	.	.	TRBV7-2	CASSPGPGMTDTQYF	TGTGCCAGCAGCCCTGGCCCAGGGATGACAGATACGCAGTATTTT
TRBJ1-5	few	TRBD1	TRBV19	CASTPRSMGTGSQPQHF	TGTGCCAGTACCCCAAGGAGCATGGGGACAGGGAGTCAGCCCCAGCATTTT
TRBJ2-7	.	TRBD2	TRBV5-8	CASSLRGTIYEQYF	TGTGCCAGCAGCTTGCGAGGGACTATATACGAGCAGTACTTC
TRBJ1-2	.	TRBD1	TRBV5-1	CASGLTGGDYGYTF	TGCGCCAGCGGGTTGACAGGGGGCGACTATGGCTACACCTTC
TRBJ2-5	.	.	TRBV11-2	CASSLSPLGVGQETQYF	TGTGCCAGCAGCTTAAGCCCCCTAGGGGTGGGTCAAGAGACCCAGTACTTC
TRBJ1-2	.	TRBD1	TRBV5-1	CASSPAPGTGGPYGYTF	TGCGCCAGCAGCCCCGCCCCCGGGACAGGGGGTCCGTATGGCTACACCTTC
TRBJ1-1	.	.	TRBV5-1	CASSPGTQNTEAFF	TGCGCCAGCAGCCCCGGGACGCAAAACACTGAAGCTTTCTTT
TRBJ1-2	.	.	TRBV5-1	CASSSGHNGYTF	TGCGCCAGCAGCTCTGGACACAATGGCTACACCTTC
TRBJ2-5	.	.	TRBV11-2	CASSQGGVQETQYF	TGTGCCAGCAGCCAGGGGGGAGTACAAGAGACCCAGTACTTC
TRBJ1-4	.	.	TRBV28	CASSSYGGNEKLFF	TGTGCCAGCAGTTCTTACGGGGGGAATGAAAAACTGTTTTTT
TRBJ2-7	.	TRBD2	TRBV9	CASSLGGLAGVSYEQYF	TGTGCCAGCAGCCTAGGGGGACTAGCGGGAGTTTCCTACGAGCAGTACTTC
TRBJ2-3	once	TRBD1	TRBV7-3	CASSPQGGTDTQYF	TGTGCCAGCAGCCCACAGGGGGGCACAGATACGCAGTATTTT
TRBJ1-6	.	.	TRBV4-2	CASSQGDTYNSPLHF	TGTGCCAGCAGCCAAGGGGACACCTATAATTCACCCCTCCACTTT
TRBJ1-2	.	.	TRBV30	CAWSVNLDYGYTF	TGTGCCTGGAGTGTAAACCTGGACTATGGCTACACCTTC